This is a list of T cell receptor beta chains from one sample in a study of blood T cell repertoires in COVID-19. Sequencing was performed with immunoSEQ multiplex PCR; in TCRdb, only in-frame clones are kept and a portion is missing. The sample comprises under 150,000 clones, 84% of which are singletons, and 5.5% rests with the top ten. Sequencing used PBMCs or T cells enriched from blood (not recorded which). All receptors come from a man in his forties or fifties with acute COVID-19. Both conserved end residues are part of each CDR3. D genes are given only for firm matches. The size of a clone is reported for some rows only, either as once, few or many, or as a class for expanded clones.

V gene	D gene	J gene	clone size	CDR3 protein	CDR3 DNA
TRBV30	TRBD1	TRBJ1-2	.	CAWSEPTTGGLGRYTF	TGTGCCTGGAGTGAACCCACGACAGGGGGCCTCGGTCGCTACACCTTC
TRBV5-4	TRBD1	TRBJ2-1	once	CASSLVAIRQGYNEQFF	TGTGCCAGCAGCTTGGTAGCTATCAGACAGGGATACAATGAGCAGTTCTTC
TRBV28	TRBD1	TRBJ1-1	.	CASSLGWRGPNTEAFF	TGTGCCAGCAGTTTAGGGTGGAGGGGGCCGAACACTGAAGCTTTCTTT
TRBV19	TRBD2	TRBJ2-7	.	CASSISGRAYEQYF	TGTGCCAGTAGTATTAGCGGGAGGGCCTACGAGCAGTACTTC
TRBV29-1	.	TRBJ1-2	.	CSVEVQGPYGYTF	TGCAGCGTTGAAGTTCAGGGTCCCTATGGCTACACCTTC
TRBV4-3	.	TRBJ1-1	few	CASSQGTRDTEAFF	TGCGCCAGCAGCCAAGGAACCAGGGACACTGAAGCTTTCTTT
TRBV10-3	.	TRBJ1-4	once	CAISPDIEKLFF	TGTGCCATCAGTCCGGACATTGAAAAACTGTTTTTT
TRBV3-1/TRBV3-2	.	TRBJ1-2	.	CASSQDRRERVRYTF	TGTGCCAGCAGCCAAGACCGACGGGAGAGGGTACGCTACACCTTC
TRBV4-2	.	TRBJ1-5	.	CASSQMTGSNQPQHF	TGTGCCAGCAGCCAAATGACAGGTAGCAATCAGCCCCAGCATTTT
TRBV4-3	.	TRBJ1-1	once	CASSQDDTTNTEAFF	TGCGCCAGCAGCCAAGATGACACCACGAACACTGAAGCTTTCTTT
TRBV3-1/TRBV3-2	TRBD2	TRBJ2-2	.	CASSARATSGGPGGTGELFF	TGTGCCAGCAGCGCCCGTGCGACTAGCGGGGGCCCCGGCGGAACCGGGGAGCTGTTTTTT
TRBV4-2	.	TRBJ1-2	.	CASSQDSFSAFGYTF	TGTGCCAGCAGCCAAGATTCCTTCAGTGCCTTCGGCTACACCTTC
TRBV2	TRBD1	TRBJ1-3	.	CASSGTVTSSGNTIYF	TGTGCCAGCAGCGGGACAGTGACGAGCTCTGGAAACACCATATATTTT
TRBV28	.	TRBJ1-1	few	CASRSSGNTEAFF	TGTGCCAGCAGGTCCTCAGGGAACACTGAAGCTTTCTTT
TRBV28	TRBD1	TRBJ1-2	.	CASSLSQGAHGYTF	TGTGCCAGCAGTTTATCCCAGGGGGCCCATGGCTACACCTTC
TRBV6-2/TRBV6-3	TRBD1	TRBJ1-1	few	CASSVTGAPPNTEAFF	TGTGCCAGCAGTGTTACAGGGGCCCCTCCGAACACTGAAGCTTTCTTT
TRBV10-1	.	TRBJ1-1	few	CASRQGLNTEAFF	TGCGCCAGCAGACAGGGCTTGAACACTGAAGCTTTCTTT